There are a few counts of the clone carrying this T cell receptor (beta chain). The sample comes from a study of response to subunit inactivated influenza vaccine. Germline lookup yields CDR1 SEHNR and CDR2 FQNEAQ (reference sequence). Trimming removed 4 bases from V and 8 bases from J, with 8 bases in between. CDR3 length equals 12 residues. TCRdb reanalysed the RT-PCR reads using MiXCR and keeps one entry per CDR3 protein. Seen here are a few hundred thousand distinct CDR3 sequences, 11% observed once, and the top ten hold roughly 11%. This sample was also put to use in a study of T cells expressing NK-cell markers. As that report states: Template switching by 5'RACE with UMIs generated the TCR beta cDNA.

The sequenced sample was PBMCs from blood, obtained on the day of vaccination. The TCR comes from a man aged 50 or older who received an inactivated influenza vaccine. V usage is TRBV7-9 and J usage is TRBJ1-4; D is unresolved. CDR3 loop: CASSSYIEKLFF. CDR3 sequence (DNA): TGTGCCAGCAGCTCATACATAGAAAAACTGTTTTTT.